These 32 T cell receptor delta chains were sequenced from one sample in a study of Vδ1+ human thymocytes. Points from the study as a whole: Highly polyclonal TRG and TRD repertoires with Gaussian CDR3 length distributions appeared in thymus.

Their cognate antigens are unknown. RNA was extracted from the cells and then reverse transcribed. CDR3 amplicons came from multiplex PCR with pooled V-gene forward and constant-region reverse primers. TCRdb re-called the multiplex PCR reads using CATT. Of 50,000 to 60,000 delta-chain clones in the sample, approximately 16% were seen once. Sequenced: Vdelta1+ gamma-delta thymocytes from the thymus. Subset in this sample: FACS-sorted CD3+ TCRalphabeta- TCRVdelta1+ TCRVdelta2- thymocytes. These receptors all come from a girl in the first two years of life who had congenital heart surgery.

The table lists this clone with a few counts. The chain carries TRDV1 and TRDJ1; 12 nucleotides line up with TRDD3. Germline CDR1 reads TSWWSYY; CDR2 reads QGS. The CDR3 is 24 residues long. With 0 bases clipped from V and 0 bases from J, the junction kept 23 bases outside the gene matches. CDR3 bases: TGTGCTCTTGGGGAACTATCCGGCGGGCTAACTGGGGGATACCCAAAAAACTACACCGATAAACTCATCTTT. Amino acids: CALGELSGGLTGGYPKNYTDKLIF.

This chain joins TRDV1 and TRDJ1; 7 bases line up with TRDD3. Germline V gene lookup returns CDR1 TSWWSYY and CDR2 QGS. Trimming took 1 base from V and 10 from J; bases not matched to a gene: 21. This CDR3 has 18 residues. The CDR3 DNA reads TGTGCTCTTGGGGAACATCCGGGTACTGGGGATGCTCCCTCGGGACTCATCTTT. Residues: CALGEHPGTGDAPSGLIF.

V and J are TRDV1 and TRDJ1; TRDD3 matches at 9 bases. Germline CDR1 is TSWWSYY and CDR2 is QGS. J was trimmed by 1 base and V by 0 bases; bases with no gene match: 21. The CDR3 contains 22 residues. CDR3 coding DNA: TGTGCTCTTGGGGAACTCTCGATAGGGGATACGCTGTCGGGTCCGGGCACCGATAAACTCATCTTT. The encoded protein is CALGELSIGDTLSGPGTDKLIF.

This clone was counted only a few times. The chain uses TRDV1 and TRDJ1; 7 bases are a match to TRDD2. The CDR3 covers 23 residues. Germline assignment: CDR1 TSWWSYY and CDR2 QGS. V was pared by 2 bases and J by 0 bases, with 27 bases of the junction left unmatched. The CDR3 loop is CALGESPPSLANLVSPYTDKLIF. The CDR3 DNA reads TGTGCTCTTGGGGAATCTCCTCCTTCCTTGGCCAACCTAGTCTCACCTTACACCGATAAACTCATCTTT.

This clone has only a few counts. The chain employs TRAV29/DV5 and TRDJ1; 7 bases line up with TRDD3. Germline CDR1 is NSMFDY and CDR2 is ISSIKDK. V was pared by 0 bases and J by 4 bases, with 6 bases of the junction left unmatched. The CDR3 length is 14 residues. The CDR3: CAASEGGSGDKLIF. DNA for the CDR3: TGTGCAGCAAGCGAAGGGGGATCGGGCGATAAACTCATCTTT.

This clone was seen a single time. One end of the junction fails to match germline, which may point to a read error. The chain recombines TRDV1 with TRDJ1; no firm D call. The CDR3 is made up of 15 amino acids. The germline V gene encodes CDR1 TSWWSYY and CDR2 QGS. CDR3 sequence: CALGEWYVLTDRLIF. CDR3 nucleotides: TGTGCTCTTGGGGAATGGTATGTCCTGACCGATAGACTCATCTTT.

The rearrangement links TRDV1 to TRDJ1; 11 bases align to TRDD3. CDR3 length: 22 amino acids. The germline V gene encodes CDR1 TSWWSYY and CDR2 QGS. Trimming removed 11 bases from V and 0 bases from J; junction bases left unmatched: 29. The CDR3, as DNA: TGTGCTTTTCTCCTACGGGTAGCTGGGGGATACTCGACTCCGTCAAACACCGATAAACTCATCTTT. Protein product: CAFLLRVAGGYSTPSNTDKLIF.

This clone was observed a handful of times. The chain is built from TRDV1 and TRDJ1; 11 nucleotides agree with TRDD3. The CDR3 loop spans 21 amino acids. Trimming at V came to 6 bases and at J to 1 base, leaving 22 bases not matched to a gene. Germline V gene data show CDR1 as TSWWSYY and CDR2 as QGS. CDR3 coding DNA: TGTGCTCTTGGACCTCATCTACGAGGAATGTGGGGGATACGCGGCACCGATAAACTCATCTTT. Its protein product is CALGPHLRGMWGIRGTDKLIF.

This clone was seen a few times. The chain combines TRDV1 with TRDJ1; D is undetermined. CDR1 and CDR2 (germline): TSWWSYY, QGS. The CDR3 sequence is 10 residues long. Trimming removed 2 bases from V and 13 bases from J, with 8 bases in between. The CDR3 DNA reads TGTGCTCTTGGGGAAAGTAAGCCCATCTTT. This encodes CALGESKPIF.

This clone was recorded a few times. The V call is TRDV1, the J call TRDJ1; 7 nucleotides line up with TRDD3. V lost 2 bases and J lost 0; bases outside the gene matches: 12. CDR3 length: 18 residues. Germline V gene sequence: CDR1 TSWWSYY, CDR2 QGS. The CDR3 spells CALGEKSGWGPYTDKLIF. Here the CDR3 DNA reads TGTGCTCTTGGGGAAAAATCCGGCTGGGGGCCGTACACCGATAAACTCATCTTT.

The sample holds a few counts of this clone. This rearrangement joins TRDV1 to TRDJ1; no firm D call. The V end lost 0 bases, the J end lost 0 bases, and 8 bases lay between the germline ends. The CDR3 is 15 residues long. The germline V gene has CDR1 TSWWSYY and CDR2 QGS. CDR3 coding DNA: TGTGCTCTTGGGGAACTAGGCTTTTACACCGATAAACTCATCTTT. Residues: CALGELGFYTDKLIF.

The chain couples TRDV1 to TRDJ1; D uncertain. This CDR3 has 14 residues. CDR1 is TSWWSYY, CDR2 QGS, per germline. Trimming shortened V by 3 bases and J by 2 bases, and 10 bases separated the two germline ends. For the CDR3, the DNA is TGTGCTCTTGGGGACTTTGTTCCGACCGATAAACTCATCTTT. It encodes CALGDFVPTDKLIF.

The chain employs TRDV1 and TRDJ1, with 9 bases matching TRDD3. Germline CDR1 and CDR2: TSWWSYY and QGS. After removal of 3 bases from V and 0 bases from J, the junction contained 32 bases not matched to a gene. The CDR3 length is 25 residues. The CDR3: CALGEPSWPRSTGGRELRYTDKLIF. CDR3 coding DNA: TGTGCTCTTGGGGAGCCTTCCTGGCCCAGAAGTACTGGGGGACGCGAGCTAAGGTACACCGATAAACTCATCTTT.

In this sample, this clone turned up a few times. The rearrangement joins TRDV2 to TRDJ1, with TRDD3 identical over 9 bases. Per the germline V gene, CDR1 is GEAIGNYY and CDR2 is EKD. The V and J ends lost 5 bases and 0 bases, in that order; junction bases with no gene match: 9. The CDR3 runs to 16 residues. CDR3 amino acids: CACGVTGGPDTDKLIF. CDR3 nucleotide sequence: TGTGCCTGTGGCGTAACTGGGGGACCCGACACCGATAAACTCATCTTT.

The rearrangement links TRDV1 to TRDJ1; possibly TRDD2 for D (6 bases). CDR1 and CDR2 (germline): TSWWSYY, QGS. The CDR3 runs to 22 residues. Deletions cut 1 base from V and 4 bases from J, with 34 bases between. CDR3 sequence (DNA): TGTGCTCTTGGGGAACCGGTCGGCCTTCCCTCAAGTAGGAGGATAGAGAGCGATAAACTCATCTTT. It translates to CALGEPVGLPSSRRIESDKLIF.

This clone was picked up a small number of times. The rearrangement links TRDV2 to TRDJ1; TRDD3 agrees at 8 bases. In germline, CDR1 is GEAIGNYY, CDR2 EKD. The CDR3 length is 16 residues. V trimming: 1 base; J trimming: 3 bases; junction bases outside the gene matches: 9. The CDR3 loop is CACDTSSWGIPDKLIF. The DNA for the CDR3 is TGTGCCTGTGACACTTCCTCTTGGGGGATCCCCGATAAACTCATCTTT.

This clone was counted only a few times. The rearrangement links TRDV1 to TRDJ1, with TRDD3 matching over 7 bases. V dropped 0 bases and J dropped 7; count of bases not matched to a gene: 5. This CDR3 is 14 amino acids long. CDR1 TSWWSYY and CDR2 QGS come from the germline V gene. CDR3 sequence reads: CALGELRGDLKLIF. In DNA form, the CDR3 reads TGTGCTCTTGGGGAACTACGGGGGGATCTTAAACTCATCTTT.

In its sample, this clone was seen a few times. V usage is TRDV2 and J usage is TRDJ1, with TRDD3 matching 10 bases. CDR1 and CDR2 from the germline V gene are GEAIGNYY and EKD. The CDR3 is made up of 22 amino acids. After removal of 0 bases from V and 4 bases from J, the junction contained 25 bases not matched to a gene. CDR3 region: CACDTDPLLGDFTADLDDKLIF. The CDR3, as DNA: TGTGCCTGTGACACCGATCCTTTACTGGGGGATTTTACTGCGGACTTAGACGATAAACTCATCTTT.

Only a few counts were recorded for this clone. V usage is TRDV1 and J usage is TRDJ1; the D is unclear. Germline V gives CDR1 TSWWSYY, CDR2 QGS. The CDR3 is made up of 20 amino acids. Trimming shortened V by 0 bases and J by 2 bases, and 25 bases separated the two germline ends. This CDR3 is CALGELEALRKGLGTDKLIF. CDR3 DNA sequence: TGTGCTCTTGGGGAACTAGAGGCTCTACGAAAGGGGCTAGGAACCGATAAACTCATCTTT.

This sequence joins TRDV2 and TRDJ1; TRDD3 matches at 7 bases. This CDR3 has 17 residues. CDR1 and CDR2 from the germline V gene are GEAIGNYY and EKD. Germline trimming cut 7 bases from V and 3 bases from J; bases unmatched to any gene: 19. CDR3 loop: CACDGKWGRLTADKLIF. The CDR3 DNA is TGTGCCTGCGACGGCAAATGGGGGAGATTGACAGCCGATAAACTCATCTTT.

The J gene is TRDJ1, the V gene TRDV1, with D unresolved. V shed 2 bases and J shed 7 bases, with 32 bases lying between them. This CDR3 comprises 20 residues. The germline gives CDR1 TSWWSYY, CDR2 QGS. CDR3: CALGETQEGRSKCGPGKLIF. The CDR3 region has the DNA TGTGCTCTTGGGGAAACCCAGGAGGGACGGTCTAAATGTGGACCGGGTAAACTCATCTTT.

This clone has a handful of counts. The chain employs TRDV1 and TRDJ1; 8 bases agree with TRDD3. The CDR3 has 22 residues. Germline trimming cut 5 bases from V and 0 bases from J; bases unmatched to any gene: 26. The germline V gene has CDR1 TSWWSYY and CDR2 QGS. CDR3 region: CALGLPGGYPVLGVTYTDKLIF. In DNA, the CDR3 is TGTGCTCTTGGGCTCCCCGGGGGCTACCCCGTACTGGGGGTCACGTACACCGATAAACTCATCTTT.

This sequence joins TRDV1 and TRDJ1; 7 positions match TRDD3. Germline values: CDR1 TSWWSYY, CDR2 QGS. There are 16 residues in the CDR3. Trimming removed 4 bases from V and 2 bases from J; junction bases left unmatched: 10. CDR3 loop: CALGADWGLATDKLIF. The DNA of the CDR3 is TGTGCTCTTGGGGCGGACTGGGGATTAGCAACCGATAAACTCATCTTT.

This clone was picked up a small number of times. This sequence joins TRDV1 and TRDJ1; 13 positions agree with TRDD3. The CDR3 runs to 19 residues. J was trimmed by 3 bases and V by 7 bases; bases with no gene match: 17. CDR1 is TSWWSYY and CDR2 is QGS in the germline V gene. CDR3 sequence reads: CALVIHSLVLGDTSDKLIF. As DNA, the CDR3 is TGTGCTCTTGTGATCCACTCTCTTGTACTGGGGGATACGTCCGATAAACTCATCTTT.

This clone appeared a few times. The chain recombines TRDV1 with TRDJ1, with TRDD3 matching 13 bases. V trimming: 4 bases; J trimming: 9 bases; junction bases outside the gene matches: 14. CDR3 size: 17 residues. Per germline, CDR1 TSWWSYY and CDR2 QGS. CDR3 nucleotide sequence: TGTGCTCTTGGGGCCCCTCCCCCAACTGGGGGATACGAGGAACTCATCTTT. Translating it yields CALGAPPPTGGYEELIF.

This clone was counted a few times. The V gene is TRDV1, the J gene TRDJ1, with 9 bases fitting TRDD3. The CDR3 totals 16 residues. J gave up 0 bases and V 3 bases, and 5 bases lay outside the gene matches. CDR1 and CDR2 from the germline V gene are TSWWSYY and QGS. CDR3 sequence: CALGDPGDTYTDKLIF. CDR3 DNA: TGTGCTCTTGGGGATCCCGGGGATACGTACACCGATAAACTCATCTTT.

The rearrangement joins TRDV1 to TRDJ1; 8 nucleotides match TRDD3. V dropped 4 bases and J dropped 0; count of bases not matched to a gene: 34. The V gene's germline CDR1 is TSWWSYY and CDR2 QGS. The CDR3 has 25 residues. The CDR3 bases are TGTGCTCTTGGGGGAACATGTTTCCACGTTGGTGGGGGATCGCTGACCTCACCGTACACCGATAAACTCATCTTT. It yields the protein CALGGTCFHVGGGSLTSPYTDKLIF.

This clone was observed a handful of times. This rearrangement joins TRDV2 to TRDJ1; the match to TRDD3 covers 11 bases. The CDR3 is made up of 19 amino acids. J lost 2 bases, V lost 4 bases, and 17 bases had no gene match. Germline CDR1 GEAIGNYY, CDR2 EKD. The CDR3 loop is CACDGRILGDRVKTDKLIF. CDR3 nucleotide sequence: TGTGCCTGTGATGGCCGGATACTGGGGGATAGAGTAAAGACCGATAAACTCATCTTT.

The V and J genes are TRDV1 and TRDJ1, with 8 bases identical to TRDD3. V lost 0 bases to trimming and J lost 0 bases; unmatched junction nucleotides: 21. Germline V gene sequence: CDR1 TSWWSYY, CDR2 QGS. CDR3 size: 22 residues. CDR3 in DNA: TGTGCTCTTGGGGAACTTATACCTGGGGGAATAGGGGGCCCCGCTTACACCGATAAACTCATCTTT. This codes for CALGELIPGGIGGPAYTDKLIF.

This clone appeared a few times. The rearrangement links TRDV1 to TRDJ1, with 12 bases fitting TRDD3. Germline lookup yields CDR1 TSWWSYY and CDR2 QGS. This CDR3 spans 19 amino acids. Trimming removed 5 bases from V and 0 bases from J; junction bases left unmatched: 13. CDR3 coding DNA: TGTGCTCTTGGGAATACCCTCTGGGGGATACGTGCGTACACCGATAAACTCATCTTT. Protein: CALGNTLWGIRAYTDKLIF.

V usage is TRDV1 and J usage is TRDJ1; 11 nucleotides line up with TRDD3. This CDR3 comprises 17 residues. The trim removed 3 bases at V and 2 bases at J, leaving 8 bases unmatched. The germline gives CDR1 TSWWSYY, CDR2 QGS. The CDR3 protein is CALGDPLGDTKTDKLIF. Written as DNA, the CDR3 is TGTGCTCTTGGGGACCCCCTGGGGGATACTAAGACCGATAAACTCATCTTT.

The chain uses TRDV1 and TRDJ1; maybe TRDD2 (6 bases). In germline, CDR1 is TSWWSYY, CDR2 QGS. This CDR3 is 21 amino acids long. The V and J ends lost 1 base and 0 bases respectively, with 27 bases between them. CDR3 sequence: CALGEPISYRTGSLHTDKLIF. CDR3 DNA: TGTGCTCTTGGGGAACCTATCTCCTACCGTACTGGTTCATTACACACCGATAAACTCATCTTT.